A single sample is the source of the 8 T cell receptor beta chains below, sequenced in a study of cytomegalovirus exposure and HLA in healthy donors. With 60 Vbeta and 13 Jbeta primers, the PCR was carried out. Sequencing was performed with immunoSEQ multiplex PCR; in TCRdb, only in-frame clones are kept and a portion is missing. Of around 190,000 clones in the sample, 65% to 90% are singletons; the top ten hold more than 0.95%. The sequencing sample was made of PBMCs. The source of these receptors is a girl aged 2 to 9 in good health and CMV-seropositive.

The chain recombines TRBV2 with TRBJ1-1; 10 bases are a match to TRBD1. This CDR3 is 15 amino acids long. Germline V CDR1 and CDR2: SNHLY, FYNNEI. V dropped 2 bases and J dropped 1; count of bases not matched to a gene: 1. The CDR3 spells CASSERTGGNTEAFF. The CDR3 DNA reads TGTGCCAGCAGTGAACGGACAGGGGGGAACACTGAAGCTTTCTTT.

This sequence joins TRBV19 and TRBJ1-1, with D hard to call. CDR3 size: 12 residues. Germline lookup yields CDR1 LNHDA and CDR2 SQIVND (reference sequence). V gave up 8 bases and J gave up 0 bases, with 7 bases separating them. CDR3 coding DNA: TGTGCCAGTGGGCCTATGAACACTGAAGCTTTCTTT. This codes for CASGPMNTEAFF.

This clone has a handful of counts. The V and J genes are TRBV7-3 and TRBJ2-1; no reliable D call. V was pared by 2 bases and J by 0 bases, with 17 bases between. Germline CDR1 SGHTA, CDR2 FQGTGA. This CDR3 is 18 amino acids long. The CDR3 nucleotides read TGTGCCAGCAGCTTATTGGGCGTGCGCCCCCGCTCCTACAATGAGCAGTTCTTC. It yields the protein CASSLLGVRPRSYNEQFF.

The CDR3 DNA reads TGTGCCAGCAGTGTAAGGGGCCGAAACAACTATGGCTACACCTTC. Protein product: CASSVRGRNNYGYTF. V is TRBV6-1 and J is TRBJ1-2; TRBD1 is a possible D gene (5 bases). This CDR3 is 15 amino acids long. Germline CDR1 MNHNS, CDR2 SASEGT. Trimming shortened V by 4 bases and J by 2 bases, and 14 bases separated the two germline ends.

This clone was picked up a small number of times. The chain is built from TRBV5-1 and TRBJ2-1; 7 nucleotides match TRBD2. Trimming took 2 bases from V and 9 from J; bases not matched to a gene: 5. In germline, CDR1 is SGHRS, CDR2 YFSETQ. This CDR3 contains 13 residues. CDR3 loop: CASSLAASGEQFF. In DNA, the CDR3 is TGCGCCAGCAGCTTAGCGGCTAGCGGTGAGCAGTTCTTC.

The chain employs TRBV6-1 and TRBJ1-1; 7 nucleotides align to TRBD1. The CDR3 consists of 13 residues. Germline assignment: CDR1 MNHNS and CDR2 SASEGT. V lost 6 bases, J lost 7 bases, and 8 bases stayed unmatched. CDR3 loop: CASRVTGEGEAFF. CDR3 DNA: TGTGCCAGCAGGGTCACAGGGGAAGGTGAAGCTTTCTTT.

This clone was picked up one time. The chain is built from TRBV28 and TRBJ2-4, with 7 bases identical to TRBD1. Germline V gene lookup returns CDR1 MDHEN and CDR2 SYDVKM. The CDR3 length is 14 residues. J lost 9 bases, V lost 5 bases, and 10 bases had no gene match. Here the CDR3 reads CASSPFRQGAIQYF. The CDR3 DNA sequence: TGTGCCAGCAGTCCATTTCGACAGGGCGCCATTCAGTACTTC.

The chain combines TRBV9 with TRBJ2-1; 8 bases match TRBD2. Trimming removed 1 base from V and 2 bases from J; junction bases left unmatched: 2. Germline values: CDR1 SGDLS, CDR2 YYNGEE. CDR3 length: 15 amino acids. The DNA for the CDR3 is TGTGCCAGCAGCGTAACTAGCGGAACCTACAATGAGCAGTTCTTC. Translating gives CASSVTSGTYNEQFF.